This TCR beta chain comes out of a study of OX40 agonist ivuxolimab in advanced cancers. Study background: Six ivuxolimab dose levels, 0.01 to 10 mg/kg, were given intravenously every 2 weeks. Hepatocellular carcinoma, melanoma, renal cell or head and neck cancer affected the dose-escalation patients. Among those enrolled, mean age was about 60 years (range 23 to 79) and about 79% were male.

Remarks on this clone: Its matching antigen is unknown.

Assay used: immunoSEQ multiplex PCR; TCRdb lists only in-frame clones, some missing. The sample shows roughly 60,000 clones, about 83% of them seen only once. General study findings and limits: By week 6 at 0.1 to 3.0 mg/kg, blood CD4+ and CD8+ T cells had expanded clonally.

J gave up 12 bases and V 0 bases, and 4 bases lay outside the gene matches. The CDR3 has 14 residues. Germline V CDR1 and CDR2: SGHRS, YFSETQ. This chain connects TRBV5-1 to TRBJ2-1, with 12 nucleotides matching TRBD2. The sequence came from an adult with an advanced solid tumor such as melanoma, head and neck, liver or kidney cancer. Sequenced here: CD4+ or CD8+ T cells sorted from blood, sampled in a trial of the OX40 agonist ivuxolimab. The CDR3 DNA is TGCGCCAGCAGCTTGGAACTAGCGGGGGGAGGGCAGTTCTTC. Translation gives CASSLELAGGGQFF.